A single sample gave rise to the 22 T cell receptor beta chains below, sequenced in a study of T cell responses to AZD1222 COVID-19 vaccine. Some clones are missing from TCRdb's copy, which holds only in-frame ones; the method was immunoSEQ multiplex PCR. The sample lists approximately 100,000 clones, approximately 88% occurring once. The sample consisted of peripheral blood, taken on day 0 of AZD1222 vaccination. These receptors came from an adult in good health.

This chain connects TRBV7-2 to TRBJ1-3, with a possible D match to TRBD1 (6 bases). Germline V CDR1 and CDR2: SGHTA, FQGNSA. This CDR3 has 16 residues. Trimming left V 4 bases short and J 2 bases short, with 15 bases between. In DNA form, the CDR3 reads TGTGCCAGCAGCTGGACAGATAGTAACACTGGAAACACCATATATTTT. This codes for CASSWTDSNTGNTIYF.

V and J are TRBV6-6 and TRBJ1-3; D is undetermined. The germline gives CDR1 MNHNY, CDR2 SVGAGI (reference sequence). This CDR3 is built from 15 residues. V was trimmed by 6 bases and J by 0 bases, leaving 12 bases between them. In DNA form, the CDR3 reads TGTGCCAGCAGGACCGCAGAACTCTCTGGAAACACCATATATTTT. Translated, it gives CASRTAELSGNTIYF.

The chain recombines TRBV6-2 or TRBV6-3 with TRBJ2-7, with 7 bases lining up with TRBD1. Germline V CDR1 and CDR2: MNHEY, SVGEGT. This CDR3 contains 14 residues. Trimming cost V 5 bases and J 4 bases; bases outside gene matches: 8. Here the CDR3 DNA reads TGTGCCAGCAGTAAAACGGGACAGAATTACGAGCAGTACTTC. Its translation is CASSKTGQNYEQYF.

The J gene is TRBJ2-1, the V gene TRBV2; 11 bases align to TRBD2. The CDR3 totals 15 residues. Germline V lookup: CDR1 SNHLY, CDR2 FYNNEI. V gave up 6 bases and J gave up 3 bases; unmatched junction bases: 4. The CDR3: CASREGLAVYNEQFF. CDR3 DNA: TGTGCCAGCAGGGAGGGACTAGCGGTCTACAATGAGCAGTTCTTC.

This clone has only a few counts. DNA of the CDR3: TGTGCCAGCAGCCAGGGGGGGTTGGGCTTGAACACTGAAGCTTTCTTT. This encodes CASSQGGLGLNTEAFF. The V gene is TRBV3-1 (or the pseudogene TRBV3-2), the J gene TRBJ1-1, with D perhaps TRBD1 (5 bases). V lost 3 bases and J 0 bases, leaving 14 bases between the germline ends. Per the germline V gene, CDR1 is LGHDT and CDR2 is YNNKEL (reference sequence). The CDR3 loop spans 16 amino acids.

The genes are TRBV4-2 and TRBJ1-3; 7 nucleotides match TRBD1. The V segment lost 1 base and the J segment 2 bases; nucleotides outside the gene matches: 5. Germline V CDR1 and CDR2: LGHNA, YNFKEQ. The CDR3 extends over 16 amino acids. The CDR3 spells CASSQAEGAAGNTIYF. The DNA of the CDR3 is TGTGCCAGCAGCCAAGCGGAGGGGGCGGCTGGAAACACCATATATTTT.

V and J are TRBV7-9 and TRBJ2-7; D perhaps matches TRBD1 (5 bases). CDR3 length: 13 amino acids. Germline V gives CDR1 SEHNR, CDR2 FQNEAQ (reference sequence). V lost 5 bases and J 3 bases, leaving 11 bases between the germline ends. The CDR3 nucleotides are TGTGCCAGCAGCACCCGGACAAGCTACGAGCAGTACTTC. This codes for CASSTRTSYEQYF.

The count of this clone is one. The V and J genes are TRBV28 and TRBJ2-7; D is perhaps TRBD2 (5 bases). The CDR3 is 12 amino acids. The germline V gene encodes CDR1 MDHEN and CDR2 SYDVKM. Trimming stripped 6 bases from V and 4 bases from J, with 10 bases between. The CDR3 is CASSELGYEQYF. CDR3 DNA sequence: TGTGCCAGCAGCGAACTAGGTTACGAGCAGTACTTC.

The rearrangement uses TRBV19 and TRBJ1-5; D is ambiguous. The CDR3 is 14 residues long. Germline CDR1 LNHDA, CDR2 SQIVND (reference sequence). V was trimmed by 6 bases and J by 7 bases, leaving 16 bases between them. CDR3 coding DNA: TGTGCCAGTAGCCTAAGACCATCCCCACAGCCCCAGCATTTT. Translated: CASSLRPSPQPQHF.

The gene calls are TRBV19 and TRBJ2-3; 9 nucleotides match TRBD2. With 6 bases clipped from V and 6 bases from J, the junction kept 7 bases outside the gene matches. CDR3 length: 14 amino acids. The germline V gene encodes CDR1 LNHDA and CDR2 SQIVND (reference sequence). CDR3 sequence: CASREAGGADTQYF. The CDR3 coding sequence is TGTGCCAGTAGAGAAGCGGGGGGTGCCGATACGCAGTATTTT. The full variable domain, rest sourced from reference TRBV19 and TRBJ2-3, is DGGITQSPKYLFRKEGQNVTLSCEQNLNHDAMYWYRQDPGQGLRLIYYSQIVNDFQKGDIAEGYSVSREKKESFPLTVTSAQKNPTAFYLCASREAGGADTQYFGPGTRLTVL.

This clone was detected only once. The chain is built from TRBV19 and TRBJ1-2, with D hard to call. V was pared by 8 bases and J by 3 bases, with 13 bases between. The CDR3 covers 13 residues. The germline gives CDR1 LNHDA, CDR2 SQIVND (reference sequence). Here the CDR3 DNA reads TGTGCCAGTCGGTGGGAGCAGTACTATGGCTACACCTTC. Translated, it gives CASRWEQYYGYTF.

The chain uses TRBV10-3 and TRBJ2-5; D is undetermined. The germline gives CDR1 ENHRY, CDR2 SYGVKD. The CDR3 loop spans 14 amino acids. V lost 4 bases and J 1 base, leaving 10 bases between the germline ends. DNA of the CDR3: TGTGCCATCAGTGGGACGGCTCGCCAAGAGACCCAGTACTTC. Translation gives CAISGTARQETQYF.

The chain joins TRBV6-2 or TRBV6-3 to TRBJ1-5; D unresolved. The CDR3 is 11 residues long. Germline values: CDR1 MNHEY, CDR2 SVGEGT. Trimming shortened V by 8 bases and J by 4 bases, and 6 bases separated the two germline ends. The CDR3 is CASGQNQPQHF. In DNA, the CDR3 is TGTGCCAGCGGCCAAAATCAGCCCCAGCATTTT.

V usage is TRBV25-1 and J usage is TRBJ1-1; maybe TRBD1 (5 bases). The CDR3 length is 12 residues. Germline CDR1 is MGHDK and CDR2 is SYGVNS. Trimming stripped 6 bases from V and 7 bases from J, with 12 bases between. The CDR3 DNA is TGTGCCAGCAGCCGGGGGGGAGGTGAAGCTTTCTTT. It codes for CASSRGGGEAFF.

The rearrangement uses TRBV18 and TRBJ1-5, with 10 bases identical to TRBD1. Losses at the gene ends were 3 bases for V and 1 base for J; bases not matched to a gene: 9. This CDR3 region has 18 residues. Per germline, CDR1 KGHSH and CDR2 LQKENI. The CDR3, as DNA: TGTGCCAGCTCACCGCAACTTCCGGGACAGGGGAGCAATCAGCCCCAGCATTTT. The encoded protein is CASSPQLPGQGSNQPQHF.

The chain uses TRBV19 and TRBJ2-7, with a weak D call TRBD1 (5 bases). The CDR3 is made up of 12 amino acids. Trimming cost V 9 bases and J 3 bases, with 12 bases left between them. Germline CDR1 LNHDA, CDR2 SQIVND (reference sequence). DNA for the CDR3: TGTGCCAGCAAGGGGTGGGGCTACGAGCAGTACTTC. Its translation: CASKGWGYEQYF.

This clone was picked up one time. The chain uses TRBV24-1 and TRBJ2-1, with 7 bases aligning to TRBD1. This CDR3 spans 15 amino acids. The germline V gene has CDR1 KGHDR and CDR2 SFDVKD. V trimming: 8 bases; J trimming: 5 bases; junction bases outside the gene matches: 11. In DNA form, the CDR3 reads TGTGCCACCACCAGGGGCACAGGGGACAACAATGAGCAGTTCTTC. Its translation: CATTRGTGDNNEQFF.

CDR3 DNA sequence: TGTGCCAGCAGTTTAGAGACAGGCCCCTATGGCTACACCTTC. This gives the protein CASSLETGPYGYTF. V gene TRBV28 combines with J gene TRBJ1-2, with D perhaps matching TRBD1 (6 bases). Trimming pared 2 bases from V and 4 bases from J, leaving 11 bases between. CDR3 length: 14 amino acids. Germline V gene data show CDR1 as MDHEN and CDR2 as SYDVKM.

The rearrangement uses TRBV11-1 and TRBJ1-1; no firm D call. The CDR3 is made up of 15 amino acids. V was cut by 3 bases and J by 0 bases, with 11 bases left in between. Per the germline V gene, CDR1 is SGHAT and CDR2 is FQDESV (reference sequence). For the CDR3, the DNA is TGTGCCAGCAGCTTCTACGGGCGGATGAACACTGAAGCTTTCTTT. It codes for CASSFYGRMNTEAFF.

Here the CDR3 DNA reads TGTGCCAGTCCCAGTGCGGGGAACACTGAAGCTTTCTTT. Translation: CASPSAGNTEAFF. The genes are TRBV19 and TRBJ1-1; no reliable D call. Trimming stripped 8 bases from V and 1 base from J, with 11 bases between. CDR1 is LNHDA and CDR2 is SQIVND in the germline V gene (reference sequence). This CDR3 has 13 amino acids.

This chain uses TRBV7-2 with TRBJ1-2, with 9 bases matching TRBD1. The germline V gene encodes CDR1 SGHTA and CDR2 FQGNSA. The CDR3 consists of 15 residues. V shed 5 bases, J shed 6 bases, and the junction held 10 bases outside the gene matches. The CDR3 sequence: CASSPPGQGPHGYTF. The CDR3 region has the DNA TGTGCCAGCAGCCCGCCGGGACAGGGCCCCCATGGCTACACCTTC.

This clone occurred a few times. This rearrangement joins TRBV30 to TRBJ1-2; D is uncertain. Germline-derived CDR1 and CDR2 are GTSNPN and SVGIG (reference sequence). The CDR3 extends over 11 amino acids. V lost 7 bases, J lost 8 bases, and 14 bases lay in between. CDR3 region: CASTPGGGYTF. DNA for the CDR3: TGTGCCTCTACTCCCGGCGGGGGCTACACCTTC.